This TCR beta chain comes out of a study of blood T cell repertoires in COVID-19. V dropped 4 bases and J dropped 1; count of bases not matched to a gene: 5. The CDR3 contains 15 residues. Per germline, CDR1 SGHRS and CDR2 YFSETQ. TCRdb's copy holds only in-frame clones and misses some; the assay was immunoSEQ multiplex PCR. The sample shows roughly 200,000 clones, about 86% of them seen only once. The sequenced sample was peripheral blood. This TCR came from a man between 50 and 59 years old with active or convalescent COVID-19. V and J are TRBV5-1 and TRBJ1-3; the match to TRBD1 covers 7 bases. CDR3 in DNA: TGCGCCAGCAGCCGACAGACAGGGTCTGGAAACACCATATATTTT. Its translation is CASSRQTGSGNTIYF.